This T cell receptor beta chain was captured by sequencing in a study of blood T cell repertoires in COVID-19. Study context: Spain, Italy and the United States supplied samples that represented acute and convalescent COVID-19. PBMCs, B-cell-depleted T cells, or T cells were the source of the cDNA or gDNA that made up the material.

With 3 bases removed from V and 8 bases from J, the gap between germline ends came to 13 bases. CDR3 length: 14 amino acids. Germline V gene data show CDR1 as MGHRA and CDR2 as YSYEKL. Original data processing: Amplifying reference gene primers gave estimates of nucleated cell counts. Assay: immunoSEQ multiplex PCR; the TCRdb copy retains only in-frame clones and omits some. V, J and clone size are taken as reported in that table, and D and trimming were inferred from the DNA itself. This sample has hundreds of thousands of clones; around 80% occur once, and the top ten carry under 2%. This clonotype originated in a woman older than 75 with acute or convalescent COVID-19. Sequencing was done on a sample of peripheral blood. This rearrangement joins TRBV4-1 to TRBJ1-4; D gene unclear. CDR3 in amino acids: CASSHGGVGEKLFF. As DNA, the CDR3 is TGCGCCAGCAGCCACGGCGGGGTAGGAGAAAAACTGTTTTTT.